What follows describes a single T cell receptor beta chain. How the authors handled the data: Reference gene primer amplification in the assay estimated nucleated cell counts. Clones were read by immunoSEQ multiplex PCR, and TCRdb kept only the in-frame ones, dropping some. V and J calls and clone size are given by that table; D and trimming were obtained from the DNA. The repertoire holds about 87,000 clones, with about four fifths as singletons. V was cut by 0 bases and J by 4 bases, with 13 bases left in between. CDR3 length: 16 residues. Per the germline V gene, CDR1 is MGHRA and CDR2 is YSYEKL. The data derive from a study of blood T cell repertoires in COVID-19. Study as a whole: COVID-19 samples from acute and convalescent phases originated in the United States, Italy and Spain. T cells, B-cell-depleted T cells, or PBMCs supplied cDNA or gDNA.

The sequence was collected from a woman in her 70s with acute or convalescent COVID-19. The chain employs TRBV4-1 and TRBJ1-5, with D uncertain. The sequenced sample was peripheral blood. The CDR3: CASSQEGGGNNQPQHF. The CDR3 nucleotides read TGCGCCAGCAGCCAAGAAGGAGGTGGGAATAATCAGCCCCAGCATTTT.